This T cell receptor (beta chain) derives from a study of OX40 agonist ivuxolimab in advanced cancers. Profiling relied on immunoSEQ multiplex PCR, and the TCRdb table lists in-frame clones only, not all of them. The table records about 50,000 clones, roughly nine tenths of them present only once. CDR3 length equals 15 residues. Germline V lookup: CDR1 GTSNPN, CDR2 SVGIG (reference sequence). V was pared by 3 bases and J by 1 base, with 12 bases between. This chain uses TRBV30 with TRBJ1-4; D ambiguous. The sequence was collected from an adult with an advanced solid tumor such as melanoma, head and neck, liver or kidney cancer. The sequencing here drew on CD4+ or CD8+ T cells sorted from blood, taken in a trial of the OX40 agonist ivuxolimab. The CDR3 here is CAWSPAGRTNEKLFF. CDR3 bases: TGTGCCTGGAGCCCCGCGGGGAGAACTAATGAAAAACTGTTTTTT.